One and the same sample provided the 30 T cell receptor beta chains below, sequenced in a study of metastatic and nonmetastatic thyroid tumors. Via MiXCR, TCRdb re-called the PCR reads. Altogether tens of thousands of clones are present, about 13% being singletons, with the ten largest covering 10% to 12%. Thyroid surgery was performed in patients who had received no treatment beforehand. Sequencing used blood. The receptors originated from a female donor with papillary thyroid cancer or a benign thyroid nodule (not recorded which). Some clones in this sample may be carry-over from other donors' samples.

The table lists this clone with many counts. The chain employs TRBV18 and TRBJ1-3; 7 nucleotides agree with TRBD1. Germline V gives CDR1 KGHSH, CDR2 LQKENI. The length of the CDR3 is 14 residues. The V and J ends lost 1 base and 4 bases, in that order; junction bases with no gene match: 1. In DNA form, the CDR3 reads TGTGCCAGCTCACCACAGGGGGCCGGAAACACCATATATTTT. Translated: CASSPQGAGNTIYF.

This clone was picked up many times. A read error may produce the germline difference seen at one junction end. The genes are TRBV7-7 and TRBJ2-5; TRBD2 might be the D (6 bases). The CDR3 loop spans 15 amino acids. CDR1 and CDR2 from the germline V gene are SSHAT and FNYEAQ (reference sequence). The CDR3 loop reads CASSLGGTRQETQYF. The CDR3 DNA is TGTGCTAGCAGCTTGGGGGGAACCCGACAAGAGACCCAGTACTTC.

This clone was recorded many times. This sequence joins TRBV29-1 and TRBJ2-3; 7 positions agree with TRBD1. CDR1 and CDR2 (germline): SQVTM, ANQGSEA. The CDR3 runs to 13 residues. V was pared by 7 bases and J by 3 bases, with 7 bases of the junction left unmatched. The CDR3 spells CSAEAGGTDTQYF. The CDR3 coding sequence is TGCAGCGCTGAGGCAGGGGGAACAGATACGCAGTATTTT.

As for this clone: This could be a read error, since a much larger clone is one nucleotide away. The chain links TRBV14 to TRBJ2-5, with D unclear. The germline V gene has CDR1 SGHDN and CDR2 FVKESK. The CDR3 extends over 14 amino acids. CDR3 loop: CASIQGGRQETQYF. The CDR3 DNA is TGTGCCAGCATCCAAGGCGGACGCCAAGAGACCCAGTACTTC.

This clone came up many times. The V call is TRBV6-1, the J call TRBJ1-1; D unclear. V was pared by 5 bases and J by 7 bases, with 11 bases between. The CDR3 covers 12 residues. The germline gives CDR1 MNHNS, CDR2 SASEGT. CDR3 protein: CASSYYVGEAFF. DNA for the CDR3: TGTGCCAGCAGTTATTATGTGGGTGAAGCTTTCTTT.

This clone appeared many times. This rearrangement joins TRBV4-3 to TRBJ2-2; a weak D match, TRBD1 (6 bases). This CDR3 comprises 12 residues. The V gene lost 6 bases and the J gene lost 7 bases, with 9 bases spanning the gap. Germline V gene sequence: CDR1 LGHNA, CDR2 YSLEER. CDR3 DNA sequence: TGCGCCAGCAGGAAGGGGGACGGGGAGCTGTTTTTT. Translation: CASRKGDGELFF.

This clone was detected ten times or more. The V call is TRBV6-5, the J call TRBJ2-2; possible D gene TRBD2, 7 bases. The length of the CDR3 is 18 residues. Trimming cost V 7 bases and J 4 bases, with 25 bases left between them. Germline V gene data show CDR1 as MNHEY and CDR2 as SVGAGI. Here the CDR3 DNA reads TGTGCCAGCATGGGGGGGCGGCAGGGATGGGTAGGCACCGGGGAGCTGTTTTTT. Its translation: CASMGGRQGWVGTGELFF.

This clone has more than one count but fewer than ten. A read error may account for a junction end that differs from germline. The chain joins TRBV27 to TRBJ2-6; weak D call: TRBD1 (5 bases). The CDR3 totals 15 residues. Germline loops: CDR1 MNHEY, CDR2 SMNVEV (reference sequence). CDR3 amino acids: CVSRFKTPQVFVLTF. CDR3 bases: TGTGTCAGCAGGTTCAAGACCCCACAGGTTTTCGTCCTTACTTTC.

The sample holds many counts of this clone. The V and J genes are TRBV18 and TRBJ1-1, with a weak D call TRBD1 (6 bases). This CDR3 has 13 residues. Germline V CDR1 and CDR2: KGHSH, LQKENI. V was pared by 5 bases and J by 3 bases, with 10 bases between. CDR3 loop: CASSYSGDTEAFF. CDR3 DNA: TGTGCCAGCTCATACTCAGGGGACACTGAAGCTTTCTTT.

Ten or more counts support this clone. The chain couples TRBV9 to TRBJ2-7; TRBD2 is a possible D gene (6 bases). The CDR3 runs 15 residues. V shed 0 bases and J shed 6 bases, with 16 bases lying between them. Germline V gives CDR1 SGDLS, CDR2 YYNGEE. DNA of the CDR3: TGTGCCAGCAGCGTAGCTTCCGGGGTGGGGGGCGAGCAGTACTTC. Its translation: CASSVASGVGGEQYF.

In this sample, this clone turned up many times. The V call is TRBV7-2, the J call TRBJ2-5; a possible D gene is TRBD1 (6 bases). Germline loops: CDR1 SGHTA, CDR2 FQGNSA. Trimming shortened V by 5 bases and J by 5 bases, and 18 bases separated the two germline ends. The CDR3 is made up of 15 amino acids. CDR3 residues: CASSRNTGRGETQYF. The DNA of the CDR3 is TGTGCCAGCAGCCGCAACACGGGTAGGGGGGAGACCCAGTACTTC.

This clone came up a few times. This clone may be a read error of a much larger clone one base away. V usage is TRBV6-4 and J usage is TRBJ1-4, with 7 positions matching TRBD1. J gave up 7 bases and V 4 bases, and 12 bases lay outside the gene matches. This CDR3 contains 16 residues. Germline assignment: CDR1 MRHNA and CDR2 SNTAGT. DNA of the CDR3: TGTGCCAGCAGTGCGTGGGTAAGGGGGCAGGGTGAAAAACTGTTTTTT. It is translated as CASSAWVRGQGEKLFF.

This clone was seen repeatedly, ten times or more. As DNA, the CDR3 is TGTGCCAGCAGCCAAGTTAACGACCGACAGGGTAGGACGGGGCAGCCCCAGCATTTT. Its translation is CASSQVNDRQGRTGQPQHF. This sequence joins TRBV3-2 and TRBJ1-5; TRBD1 is the table's D call, not checked against the DNA. TRBV3-2 is marked as a pseudogene. The CDR3 extends over 19 amino acids.

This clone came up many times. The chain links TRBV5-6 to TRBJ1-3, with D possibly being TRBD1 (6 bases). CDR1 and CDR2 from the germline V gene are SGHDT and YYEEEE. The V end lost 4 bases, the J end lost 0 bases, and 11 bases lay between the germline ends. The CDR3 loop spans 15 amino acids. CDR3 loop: CASSLTGFSGNTIYF. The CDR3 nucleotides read TGTGCCAGCAGCCTCACAGGGTTCTCTGGAAACACCATATATTTT.

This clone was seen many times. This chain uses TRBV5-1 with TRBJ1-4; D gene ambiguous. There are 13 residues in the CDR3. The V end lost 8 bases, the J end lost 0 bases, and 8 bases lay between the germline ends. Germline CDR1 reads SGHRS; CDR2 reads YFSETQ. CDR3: CASAGATNEKLFF. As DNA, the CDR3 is TGCGCCAGTGCGGGTGCAACTAATGAAAAACTGTTTTTT.

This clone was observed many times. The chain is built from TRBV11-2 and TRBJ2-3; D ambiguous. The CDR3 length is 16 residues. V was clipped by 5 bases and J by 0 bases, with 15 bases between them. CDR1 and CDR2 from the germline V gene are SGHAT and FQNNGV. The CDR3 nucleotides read TGTGCCAGCAGCCCCTTCCCCCCGTCTAGCACAGATACGCAGTATTTT. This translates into CASSPFPPSSTDTQYF.

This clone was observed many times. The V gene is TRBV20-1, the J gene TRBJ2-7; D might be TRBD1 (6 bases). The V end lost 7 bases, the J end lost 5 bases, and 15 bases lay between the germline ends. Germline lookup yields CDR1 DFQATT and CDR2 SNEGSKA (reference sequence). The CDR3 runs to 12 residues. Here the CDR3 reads CSVPTGTNEQYF. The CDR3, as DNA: TGCAGTGTACCGACCGGGACAAACGAGCAGTACTTC.

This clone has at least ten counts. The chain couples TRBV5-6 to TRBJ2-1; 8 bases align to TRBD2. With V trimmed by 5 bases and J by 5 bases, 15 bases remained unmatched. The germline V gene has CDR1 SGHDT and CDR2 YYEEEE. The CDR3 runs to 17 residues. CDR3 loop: CASRGIAGTRENNEQFF. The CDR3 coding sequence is TGTGCCAGCAGGGGGATCGCCGGGACTAGAGAAAACAATGAGCAGTTCTTC.

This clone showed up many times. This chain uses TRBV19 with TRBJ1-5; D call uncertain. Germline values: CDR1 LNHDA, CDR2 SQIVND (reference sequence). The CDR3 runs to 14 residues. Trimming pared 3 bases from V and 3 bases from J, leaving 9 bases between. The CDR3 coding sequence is TGTGCCAGTAGTATCATCAGAGACAATCAGCCCCAGCATTTT. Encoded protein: CASSIIRDNQPQHF.

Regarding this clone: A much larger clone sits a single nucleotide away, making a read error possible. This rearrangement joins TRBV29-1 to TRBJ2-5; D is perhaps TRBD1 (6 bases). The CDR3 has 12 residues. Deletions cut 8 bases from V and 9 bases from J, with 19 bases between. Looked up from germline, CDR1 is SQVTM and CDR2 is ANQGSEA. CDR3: CSLDIQGISQYF. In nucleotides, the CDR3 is TGCAGCTTGGATATACAGGGAATCTCCCAGTACTTC. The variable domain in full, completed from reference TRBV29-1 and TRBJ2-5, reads SAVISQKPSRDICQRGTSLTIQCQVDSQVTMMFWYRQQPGQSLTLIATANQGSEATYESGFVIDKFPISRPNLTFSTLTVSNMSPEDSSIYLCSLDIQGISQYFGPGTRLLVL.

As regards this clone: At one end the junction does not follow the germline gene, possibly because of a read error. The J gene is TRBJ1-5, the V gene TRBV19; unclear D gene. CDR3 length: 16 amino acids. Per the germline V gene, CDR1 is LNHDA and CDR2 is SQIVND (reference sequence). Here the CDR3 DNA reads TGTGCCATTAGTATTGTTGGGTGGGATAGCAATCAGCCCCAGCATTTT. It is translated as CAISIVGWDSNQPQHF.

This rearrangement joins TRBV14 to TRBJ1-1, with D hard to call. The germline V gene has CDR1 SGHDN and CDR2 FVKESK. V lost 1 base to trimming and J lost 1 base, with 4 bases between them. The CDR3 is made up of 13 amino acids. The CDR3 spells CASSQGGNTEAFF. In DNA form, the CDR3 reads TGTGCCAGCAGCCAAGGGGGGAACACTGAAGCTTTCTTT.

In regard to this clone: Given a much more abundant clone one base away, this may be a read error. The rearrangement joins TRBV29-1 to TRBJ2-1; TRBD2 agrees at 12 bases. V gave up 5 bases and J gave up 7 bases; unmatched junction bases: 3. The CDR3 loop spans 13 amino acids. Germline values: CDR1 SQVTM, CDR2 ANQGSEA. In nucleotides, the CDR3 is TGCAGCGTTCTAACTAGCGGGAGGAATGAGCAGTTCTTC. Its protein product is CSVLTSGRNEQFF.

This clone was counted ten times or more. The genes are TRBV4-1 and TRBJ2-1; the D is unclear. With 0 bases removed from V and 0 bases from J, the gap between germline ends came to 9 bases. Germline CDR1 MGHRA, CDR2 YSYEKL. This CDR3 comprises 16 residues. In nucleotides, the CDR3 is TGCGCCAGCAGCCAAGATTCAAAGGCCTCCTACAATGAGCAGTTCTTC. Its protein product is CASSQDSKASYNEQFF.

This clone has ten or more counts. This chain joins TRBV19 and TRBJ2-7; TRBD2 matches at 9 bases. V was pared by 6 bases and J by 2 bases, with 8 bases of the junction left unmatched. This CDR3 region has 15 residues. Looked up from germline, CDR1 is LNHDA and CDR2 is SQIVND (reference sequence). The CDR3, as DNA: TGTGCCAGTAGCCCGACTAGCGGATTTACCTACGAGCAGTACTTC. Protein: CASSPTSGFTYEQYF.

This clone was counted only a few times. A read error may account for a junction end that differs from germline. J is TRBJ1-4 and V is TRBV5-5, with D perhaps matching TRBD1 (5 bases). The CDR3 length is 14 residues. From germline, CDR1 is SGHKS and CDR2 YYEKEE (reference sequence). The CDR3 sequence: CASSYGTSNEKMFF. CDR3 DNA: TGTGCCAGCAGCTACGGGACGTCGAATGAAAAAATGTTTTTT.

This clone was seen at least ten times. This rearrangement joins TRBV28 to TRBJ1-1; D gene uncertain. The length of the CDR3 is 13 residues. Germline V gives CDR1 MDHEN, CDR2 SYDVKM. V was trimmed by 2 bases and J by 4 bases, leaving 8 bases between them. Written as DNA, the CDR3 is TGTGCCAGCAGTTTACTCTACTTCACTGAAGCTTTCTTT. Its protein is CASSLLYFTEAFF.

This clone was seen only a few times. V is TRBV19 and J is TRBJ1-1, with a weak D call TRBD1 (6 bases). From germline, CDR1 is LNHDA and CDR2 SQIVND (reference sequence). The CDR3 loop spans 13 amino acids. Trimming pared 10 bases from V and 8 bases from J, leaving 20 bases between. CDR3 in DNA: TGTGCCATTAGCTCCGAGGGGGGAGCGGAAGCTTTCTTT. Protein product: CAISSEGGAEAFF.

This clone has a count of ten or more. The CDR3 is CATSDFYNEQFF. CDR3 DNA sequence: TGTGCCACCAGTGATTTTTACAATGAGCAGTTCTTC. The chain joins TRBV24-1 to TRBJ2-1, with D unclear. In germline, CDR1 is KGHDR, CDR2 SFDVKD. V dropped 1 base and J dropped 4 bases, with 1 base sitting between them. This CDR3 is built from 12 residues.

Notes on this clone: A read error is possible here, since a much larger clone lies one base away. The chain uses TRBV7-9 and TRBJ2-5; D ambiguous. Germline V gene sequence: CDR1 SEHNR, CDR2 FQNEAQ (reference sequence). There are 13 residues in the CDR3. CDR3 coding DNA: TGTGTCAGCAGCTTTCCGGGCCAAGAGACCCAGTACTTC. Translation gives CVSSFPGQETQYF.